This entry lists 7 T cell receptor beta chains sequenced from one sample in a study of shared clonotypes between healthy human individuals. Profiling relied on immunoSEQ multiplex PCR, and the TCRdb table lists in-frame clones only, not all of them. Of 2,100,000 or so clones in the sample, 90% to 96% were seen once. Sequencing was performed on naive CD4+ T cells sorted from blood. Subset defined: CD45RA+ positively selected. These receptors were collected from a man between 18 and 29 years old in good health.

V gene TRBV11-2 combines with J gene TRBJ2-7; D may be TRBD1 or TRBD2 (5 bases each). CDR1 and CDR2 (germline): SGHAT, FQNNGV. Trimming shortened V by 0 bases and J by 4 bases, and 13 bases separated the two germline ends. The CDR3 covers 15 residues. In DNA, the CDR3 is TGTGCCAGCAGCTTAGAGGGGGTCGGACTGTACGAGCAGTACTTC. Encoded protein: CASSLEGVGLYEQYF.

V is TRBV27 and J is TRBJ2-7; D remains ambiguous. Trimming cost V 5 bases and J 3 bases, with 14 bases left between them. The germline V gene has CDR1 MNHEY and CDR2 SMNVEV (reference sequence). The CDR3 is 14 residues long. The CDR3 sequence is CASSPRFSDYEQYF. The CDR3 nucleotides are TGTGCCAGCAGTCCCCGTTTTTCGGACTACGAGCAGTACTTC.

This chain connects TRBV6-5 to TRBJ2-5, with 8 bases identical to TRBD1. CDR1 MNHEY and CDR2 SVGAGI come from the germline V gene. The V segment lost 7 bases and the J segment 5 bases; nucleotides outside the gene matches: 6. The CDR3 covers 13 residues. The CDR3 sequence: CASTRGRGETQYF. The DNA for the CDR3 is TGTGCCAGCACCAGGGGGCGCGGGGAGACCCAGTACTTC.

The chain employs TRBV19 and TRBJ2-7; D could derive from TRBD1 or TRBD2 (6 bases each). CDR1 and CDR2 from the germline V gene are LNHDA and SQIVND (reference sequence). CDR3 length equals 13 residues. Trimming pared 9 bases from V and 3 bases from J, leaving 15 bases between. In DNA form, the CDR3 reads TGTGCCAGCGGAGAGGGGGGAAACTACGAGCAGTACTTC. It codes for CASGEGGNYEQYF.

As regards this clone: Other DNA sequences in the sample encode the same CDR3. The V gene is TRBV12-5, the J gene TRBJ2-3; D ambiguous. With 4 bases removed from V and 2 bases from J, the gap between germline ends came to 1 base. The CDR3 length is 11 residues. Germline CDR1 and CDR2: LGHNT and FRNRAP. The CDR3 loop reads CASGSTDTQYF. The CDR3 DNA sequence: TGTGCTAGTGGTTCCACAGATACGCAGTATTTT.

The chain has TRBV28 and TRBJ2-1, with 7 bases identical to TRBD2. The CDR3 runs 14 residues. V dropped 5 bases and J dropped 6; count of bases not matched to a gene: 7. The germline V gene has CDR1 MDHEN and CDR2 SYDVKM. CDR3 bases: TGTGCCAGCAGTCGACTAGCCCAGGGCAATGAGCAGTTCTTC. Its protein is CASSRLAQGNEQFF.

The rearrangement uses TRBV5-1 and TRBJ2-1; 7 bases agree with TRBD2. The CDR3 length is 15 residues. CDR1 and CDR2 (germline): SGHRS, YFSETQ. V was pared by 0 bases and J by 7 bases, with 7 bases of the junction left unmatched. This CDR3 reads CASSLGRAGVNEQFF. The CDR3 DNA sequence: TGCGCCAGCAGCTTGGGTAGGGCGGGAGTAAATGAGCAGTTCTTC.